This T cell receptor (beta chain) was documented in a study of T cells after posttransplantation cyclophosphamide. General study results and limits: Blood and skin or GI T cell repertoires showed limited TRB overlap.

Treatment was busulfan-fludarabine conditioning, a marrow graft, and cyclophosphamide on days +3 and +4. This clone came up many times. The antigen is not known. Method: immunoSEQ multiplex PCR; TCRdb's copy keeps in-frame clones and lacks some. This sample carries under 15,000 clones, none of them present only once. This clonotype was sampled from a female patient in her thirties or forties who received an allogeneic stem cell transplant from an unrelated donor, was CMV-positive, and had acute GVHD only. The graft donor may have contributed some T cells. The sample consisted of PBMCs, taken after allogeneic stem cell transplant with posttransplant cyclophosphamide.

CDR3 sequence (DNA): TGCGCCAGCAGCTTGGACAGGGCCGGCACTGAAGCTTTCTTT. It encodes CASSLDRAGTEAFF. V gene TRBV5-1 combines with J gene TRBJ1-1; tentative D call: TRBD1 (6 bases). Germline CDR1 reads SGHRS; CDR2 reads YFSETQ. CDR3 length: 14 residues. Trimming shortened V by 0 bases and J by 4 bases, and 10 bases separated the two germline ends.